Listed here are 20 T cell receptor beta chains from one sample, sequenced in a study of cytomegalovirus exposure and HLA in healthy donors. PCR involved 60 Vbeta and 13 Jbeta primers. Libraries were prepared by immunoSEQ multiplex PCR; TCRdb keeps only in-frame clonotypes and omits some of them. Found here are some 140,000 clones, less than 80% of them singletons; the top ten hold 1.5% to 2%. Sequencing was performed on PBMCs. The source is a female donor in good health and CMV-seropositive.

The rearrangement joins TRBV2 to TRBJ2-2; maybe TRBD1 (6 bases). Germline CDR1 and CDR2: SNHLY and FYNNEI. The CDR3 has 13 amino acids. Between the trimmed V and J ends, which lost 11 bases and 4 bases, there was a span of 14 bases. CDR3 bases: TGTGCCGGAGGACAGCAAGGCACCGGGGAGCTGTTTTTT. Protein product: CAGGQQGTGELFF.

With respect to this clone: Other DNA sequences in the same sample also yield this CDR3. This chain links TRBV25-1 with TRBJ2-7; TRBD1 agrees at 9 bases. Germline V lookup: CDR1 MGHDK, CDR2 SYGVNS. There are 14 residues in the CDR3. Trimming at V came to 4 bases and at J to 3 bases, leaving 4 bases not matched to a gene. CDR3 region: CASSGGQGFYEQYF. In nucleotides, the CDR3 is TGTGCCAGCAGTGGGGGACAGGGATTCTACGAGCAGTACTTC.

This chain links TRBV29-1 with TRBJ2-2; 9 bases fit TRBD1. Germline loops: CDR1 SQVTM, CDR2 ANQGSEA. Losses at the gene ends were 4 bases for V and 8 bases for J; bases not matched to a gene: 8. The CDR3 runs to 14 residues. CDR3 loop: CSVGGQGRRGELFF. CDR3 nucleotides: TGCAGCGTTGGGGGACAGGGACGACGAGGGGAGCTGTTTTTT.

V and J are TRBV11-2 and TRBJ2-7, with D possibly matching TRBD2 (5 bases). The CDR3 sequence is 12 residues long. Germline V gene sequence: CDR1 SGHAT, CDR2 FQNNGV. Trimming shortened V by 4 bases and J by 9 bases, and 13 bases separated the two germline ends. The CDR3 protein is CASSSGGPGQYF. CDR3 sequence (DNA): TGTGCCAGCAGCTCCGGAGGTCCGGGGCAGTACTTC.

This chain connects TRBV7-6 to TRBJ1-2; 9 bases map to TRBD1. CDR1 is SGHVS and CDR2 is FNYEAQ in the germline V gene. This CDR3 spans 15 amino acids. J gave up 0 bases and V 5 bases, and 4 bases lay outside the gene matches. The CDR3 DNA follows: TGTGCCAGCAGCCCTGGGACAGGGTCTAACTATGGCTACACCTTC. Protein product: CASSPGTGSNYGYTF.

The chain employs TRBV6-1 and TRBJ1-2; D is unclear. The ends were cut back, 2 bases at V and 2 bases at J, with 3 bases in the middle. CDR1 and CDR2 (germline): MNHNS, SASEGT. The CDR3 is made up of 12 amino acids. In nucleotides, the CDR3 is TGTGCCAGCAGTGAACGGAACTATGGCTACACCTTC. This sequence encodes CASSERNYGYTF.

The J gene is TRBJ2-2, the V gene TRBV10-1, with 11 bases lining up with TRBD2. Germline V gives CDR1 WNHNN, CDR2 SYGVQD (reference sequence). V trimming: 6 bases; J trimming: 5 bases; junction bases outside the gene matches: 2. The CDR3 is 14 amino acids. CDR3 residues: CASSLAGGTGELFF. DNA for the CDR3: TGCGCCAGCAGCCTAGCGGGGGGAACCGGGGAGCTGTTTTTT.

This chain links TRBV29-1 with TRBJ1-2; 8 bases line up with TRBD1. The CDR3 consists of 11 residues. V shed 5 bases and J 8 bases; nucleotides not matched to a gene: 4. CDR1 SQVTM and CDR2 ANQGSEA come from the germline V gene. Here the CDR3 reads CSVQGTGGYTF. CDR3 nucleotides: TGCAGCGTTCAGGGGACAGGAGGCTACACCTTC.

The V gene is TRBV5-4, the J gene TRBJ2-5; a weak D match, TRBD2 (5 bases). The CDR3 has 16 amino acids. Trimming removed 4 bases at V and 2 bases at J, with 18 bases between. Germline lookup yields CDR1 SGHNT and CDR2 YYREEE (reference sequence). The CDR3 is CASSRPTGEVQETQYF. The DNA of the CDR3 is TGTGCCAGCAGCCGCCCGACCGGGGAAGTTCAAGAGACCCAGTACTTC.

This clone occurred a few times. In nucleotides, the CDR3 is TGTGCCAGCAGCTTAGAAGCCAGGGGGGCTAACTATGGCTACACCTTC. It codes for CASSLEARGANYGYTF. The V and J genes are TRBV11-2 and TRBJ1-2, with TRBD1 identical over 7 bases. The CDR3 covers 16 residues. The germline CDR1 and CDR2 sequences are SGHAT and FQNNGV. J gave up 0 bases and V 0 bases, and 4 bases lay outside the gene matches. Complete variable domain (other parts from reference TRBV11-2 and TRBJ1-2): EAGVAQSPRYKIIEKRQSVAFWCNPISGHATLYWYQQILGQGPKLLIQFQNNGVVDDSQLPKDRFSAERLKGVDSTLKIQPAKLEDSAVYLCASSLEARGANYGYTFGSGTRLTVV.

The rearrangement links TRBV7-3 to TRBJ2-5; 7 bases match TRBD2. CDR1 and CDR2 (germline): SGHTA, FQGTGA. The CDR3 contains 13 residues. The V segment lost 5 bases and the J segment 5 bases; nucleotides outside the gene matches: 5. The DNA of the CDR3 is TGTGCCAGCAGCCGGGGGAGGGATGAGACCCAGTACTTC. It translates to CASSRGRDETQYF.

The chain recombines TRBV5-4 with TRBJ2-6; no reliable D call. The CDR3 extends over 14 amino acids. V was pared by 3 bases and J by 1 base, with 5 bases between. Germline CDR1 SGHNT, CDR2 YYREEE (reference sequence). The CDR3 DNA is TGTGCCAGCAGCTCTAGATCTGGGGCCAACGTCCTGACTTTC. Translation: CASSSRSGANVLTF.

The chain combines TRBV10-3 with TRBJ1-1; D remains ambiguous. The CDR3 has 14 amino acids. The germline gives CDR1 ENHRY, CDR2 SYGVKD. Trimming cost V 6 bases and J 1 base, with 12 bases left between them. CDR3 protein: CAIRPGDTNTEAFF. The CDR3, as DNA: TGTGCCATCAGGCCCGGGGATACGAACACTGAAGCTTTCTTT.

The J gene is TRBJ2-7, the V gene TRBV7-7, with a weak D call TRBD2 (7 bases). V gave up 2 bases and J gave up 6 bases, with 17 bases separating them. In germline, CDR1 is SSHAT, CDR2 FNYEAQ (reference sequence). The CDR3 extends over 15 amino acids. The DNA of the CDR3 is TGTGCCAGCAGCTTAATATGGCGGGGGCCGTCCGAGCAGTACTTC. This codes for CASSLIWRGPSEQYF.

This chain connects TRBV18 to TRBJ2-1, with a tentative D call TRBD2 (5 bases). The V end was cut by 3 bases, the J end by 10 bases, with 10 bases between. CDR3 length: 12 residues. The germline CDR1 and CDR2 sequences are KGHSH and LQKENI. In DNA form, the CDR3 reads TGTGCCAGCTCACCGATTCGGGAAGAGCAGTTCTTC. Amino acids: CASSPIREEQFF.

The chain combines TRBV5-1 with TRBJ2-7; perhaps TRBD2 as D (5 bases). Trimming pared 4 bases from V and 2 bases from J, leaving 13 bases between. The CDR3 spans 14 residues. CDR1 SGHRS and CDR2 YFSETQ come from the germline V gene. The CDR3 spells CASSLDPGAYEQYF. In DNA, the CDR3 is TGCGCCAGCAGCCTCGACCCCGGGGCCTACGAGCAGTACTTC.

This sequence joins TRBV10-2 and TRBJ1-2; D is possibly TRBD1 (5 bases). Trimming cost V 4 bases and J 8 bases, with 14 bases left between them. This CDR3 has 13 amino acids. Germline V lookup: CDR1 WSHSY, CDR2 SAAADI. Here the CDR3 DNA reads TGCGCCAGCAGTGGGCAGGGCCAAAGGGGCTACACCTTC. It codes for CASSGQGQRGYTF.

A remark on this clone: The junction departs from germline at one end; a sequencing error may be responsible. The chain is built from TRBV7-9 and TRBJ2-5; 14 nucleotides match TRBD2. Germline CDR1 reads SEHNR; CDR2 reads FQNEAQ (reference sequence). This CDR3 has 16 amino acids. This CDR3 reads CSSSRWTSGGIKTQYF. Here the CDR3 DNA reads TGTTCCAGCAGCCGGTGGACTAGCGGGGGGATAAAGACCCAGTACTTC.

V is TRBV28 and J is TRBJ2-7; TRBD1 is a possible D gene (6 bases). Germline loops: CDR1 MDHEN, CDR2 SYDVKM. The CDR3 is 13 residues long. The V gene lost 2 bases and the J gene lost 3 bases, with 8 bases spanning the gap. CDR3 loop: CASSLKGVYEQYF. The CDR3 DNA sequence: TGTGCCAGCAGTTTAAAGGGGGTCTACGAGCAGTACTTC.

The chain links TRBV6-6 to TRBJ1-4; no definite D call. This CDR3 region has 14 residues. In germline, CDR1 is MNHNY, CDR2 SVGAGI (reference sequence). The V end was cut by 8 bases, the J end by 7 bases, with 17 bases between. The CDR3 reads CASAPTRSGEKLFF. As DNA, the CDR3 is TGTGCCAGCGCTCCAACACGTTCGGGTGAAAAACTGTTTTTT.